Following are 12 T cell receptor beta chains from one sample sequenced in a study of T cell responses to AZD1222 COVID-19 vaccine. Some clones are missing from TCRdb's copy, which holds only in-frame ones; the method was immunoSEQ multiplex PCR. This table holds about 120,000 clones, about 90% found once. The material sequenced was peripheral blood, taken on day 0 of AZD1222 vaccination. These receptors came from an adult in good health.

The chain is built from TRBV7-9 and TRBJ2-2; D remains unclear. Trimming left V 1 base short and J 8 bases short, with 11 bases between. The CDR3 spans 14 residues. Germline CDR1 is SEHNR and CDR2 is FQNEAQ (reference sequence). In DNA, the CDR3 is TGTGCCAGCAGCTTAGTTCCGGGTCAAGGGGAGCTGTTTTTT. It is translated as CASSLVPGQGELFF.

The chain carries TRBV2 and TRBJ2-2; D is undetermined. V lost 7 bases, J lost 3 bases, and 15 bases lay in between. This CDR3 region has 15 residues. CDR1 and CDR2 from the germline V gene are SNHLY and FYNNEI. The CDR3 nucleotides are TGTGCCAGCAATCACGGACCTTGGGACACCGGGGAGCTGTTTTTT. Translated: CASNHGPWDTGELFF.

The J gene is TRBJ1-1, the V gene TRBV6-4, with unresolved D. Germline assignment: CDR1 MRHNA and CDR2 SNTAGT. Trimming cost V 4 bases and J 7 bases, with 13 bases left between them. CDR3 length: 13 amino acids. In DNA form, the CDR3 reads TGTGCCAGCAGTGCCCAGTCAGGAAATGAAGCTTTCTTT. It codes for CASSAQSGNEAFF.

The J gene is TRBJ1-3, the V gene TRBV7-6, with TRBD1 as a possible D gene (5 bases). Germline lookup yields CDR1 SGHVS and CDR2 FNYEAQ. This CDR3 spans 15 amino acids. V lost 0 bases, J lost 4 bases, and 10 bases lay in between. CDR3: CASSLAPGDGNTIYF. The CDR3 DNA is TGTGCCAGCAGCTTAGCGCCTGGGGACGGAAACACCATATATTTT.

V usage is TRBV5-1 and J usage is TRBJ1-5, with D perhaps TRBD1 (5 bases). CDR1 is SGHRS and CDR2 is YFSETQ in the germline V gene. The CDR3 sequence is 14 residues long. The V and J ends lost 4 bases and 7 bases respectively, with 15 bases between them. CDR3 bases: TGCGCCAGCAGCCAGGACCAGGGAGTCCAGCCCCAGCATTTT. This encodes CASSQDQGVQPQHF.

The chain has TRBV19 and TRBJ1-5, with D perhaps matching TRBD1 (5 bases). The ends were cut back, 6 bases at V and 3 bases at J, with 15 bases in the middle. CDR3 length: 15 amino acids. Per the germline V gene, CDR1 is LNHDA and CDR2 is SQIVND (reference sequence). The CDR3 loop is CASRINRRDNQPQHF. The CDR3 bases are TGTGCCAGTAGGATTAACAGGAGAGACAATCAGCCCCAGCATTTT.

The CDR3 reads CATSRTGTANEKLFF. CDR3 bases: TGTGCCACCAGCAGGACCGGGACAGCAAATGAAAAACTGTTTTTT. This sequence joins TRBV15 and TRBJ1-4; 7 bases are a match to TRBD1. J gave up 5 bases and V 3 bases, and 6 bases lay outside the gene matches. The CDR3 extends over 15 amino acids. Germline V gene sequence: CDR1 LNHNV, CDR2 YYDKDF (reference sequence).

The V call is TRBV27, the J call TRBJ1-5; tentatively, D is TRBD1 (6 bases). The CDR3 totals 17 residues. V lost 6 bases, J lost 7 bases, and 25 bases lay in between. Germline CDR1 reads MNHEY; CDR2 reads SMNVEV (reference sequence). The CDR3 loop is CASRGTGSTPSQQPQHF. DNA for the CDR3: TGTGCCAGCAGGGGTACAGGGTCTACGCCGTCCCAGCAGCCCCAGCATTTT.

The chain has TRBV28 and TRBJ1-2; D gene unclear. The ends were cut back, 8 bases at V and 8 bases at J, with 15 bases in the middle. Germline V gene sequence: CDR1 MDHEN, CDR2 SYDVKM. The CDR3 length is 12 residues. The CDR3 DNA reads as TGTGCCAGCGTGAGTACCGGTAACGGCTACACCTTC. Amino acids: CASVSTGNGYTF.

The CDR3 DNA sequence: TGTGCCAGTAGCAACCAGGGGGGCAATCAGCCCCAGCATTTT. Protein sequence: CASSNQGGNQPQHF. The J gene is TRBJ1-5, the V gene TRBV19; 7 bases are a match to TRBD1. The CDR3 contains 14 residues. Germline V lookup: CDR1 LNHDA, CDR2 SQIVND (reference sequence). V gave up 6 bases and J gave up 2 bases; unmatched junction bases: 4.

The chain employs TRBV19 and TRBJ2-7; D gene ambiguous. The CDR3 covers 14 residues. Germline CDR1 is LNHDA and CDR2 is SQIVND (reference sequence). Trimming pared 6 bases from V and 0 bases from J, leaving 12 bases between. This CDR3 is CASSERASSYEQYF. The CDR3, as DNA: TGTGCCAGTAGCGAAAGAGCCTCCTCCTACGAGCAGTACTTC.

This chain's CDR3 is CSVAGMEGDGHGELFF. For the CDR3, the DNA is TGCAGCGTCGCTGGTATGGAGGGAGACGGGCACGGGGAGCTGTTTTTT. This chain uses TRBV29-1 with TRBJ2-2, with TRBD2 as a possible D gene (6 bases). Trimming removed 6 bases from V and 7 bases from J, with 24 bases in between. The CDR3 runs to 16 residues. CDR1 is SQVTM, CDR2 ANQGSEA, per germline.